This T cell receptor beta chain is from a study of cytomegalovirus exposure and HLA in healthy donors. Findings and caveats of the study: TCR beta V- and J-gene trimming was later associated with a missense DCLRE1C variant. The authors later found most CMV-associated TCR beta chains appeared HLA-restricted.

Primers for the PCR totalled 60 Vbeta and 13 Jbeta. Method: immunoSEQ multiplex PCR; TCRdb's copy keeps in-frame clones and lacks some. This table holds more than 95,000 clones, approximately 70% found once. A note on this clone: Its antigen is currently unknown.

V shed 6 bases and J shed 0 bases, with 8 bases lying between them. This CDR3 has 12 amino acids. Germline V lookup: CDR1 SQVTM, CDR2 ANQGSEA. The source is a man younger than 40 in good health and CMV-seronegative. Sequencing was performed on PBMCs. The chain uses TRBV29-1 and TRBJ1-2, with D possibly TRBD1 on 5 matching bases. The CDR3 DNA sequence: TGCAGCGTCATGACAGCTAACTATGGCTACACCTTC. It encodes CSVMTANYGYTF. Full variable domain (rest looked up from reference TRBV29-1 and TRBJ1-2): SAVISQKPSRDICQRGTSLTIQCQVDSQVTMMFWYRQQPGQSLTLIATANQGSEATYESGFVIDKFPISRPNLTFSTLTVSNMSPEDSSIYLCSVMTANYGYTFGSGTRLTVV.